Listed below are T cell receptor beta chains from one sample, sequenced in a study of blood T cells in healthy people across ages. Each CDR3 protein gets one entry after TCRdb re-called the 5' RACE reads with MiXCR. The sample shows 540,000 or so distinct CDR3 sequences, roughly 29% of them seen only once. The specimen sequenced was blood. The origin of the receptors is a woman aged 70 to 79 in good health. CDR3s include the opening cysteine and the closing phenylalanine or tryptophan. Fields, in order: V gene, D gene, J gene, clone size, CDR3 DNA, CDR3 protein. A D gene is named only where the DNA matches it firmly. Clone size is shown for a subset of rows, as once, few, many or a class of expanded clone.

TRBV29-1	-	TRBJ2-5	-	TGCAGCGTTGATCAGGGGCGTCAAGAGACCCAGTACTTC	CSVDQGRQETQYF
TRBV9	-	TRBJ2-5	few	TGTGCCAGCAGTTTTAACAGGGGGGGAGAGACCCAGTACTTC	CASSFNRGGETQYF
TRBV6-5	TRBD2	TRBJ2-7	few	TGTGCCAGCAGTTACTCCAACGTCCGAGCGGGGTACTACGAGCAGTACTTC	CASSYSNVRAGYYEQYF
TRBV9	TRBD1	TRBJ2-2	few	TGTGCCAGCACCCTACAGGGGGGCACCGGGGAGCTGTTTTTT	CASTLQGGTGELFF
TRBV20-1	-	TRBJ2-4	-	TGCAGTGCTAGAGTTCCCGAGGTAACCAAAAACATTCAGTACTTC	CSARVPEVTKNIQYF
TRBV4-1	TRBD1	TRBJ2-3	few	TGCGCCAGCAGCCAGCGGGCTGGGACAGCAACAACAGATACGCAGTATTTT	CASSQRAGTATTDTQYF
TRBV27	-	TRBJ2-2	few	TGTGCCAGCAGTTTAAGGAGCTCGAACACCGGGGAGCTGTTTTTT	CASSLRSSNTGELFF
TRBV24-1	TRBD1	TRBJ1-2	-	TGTGCCACCAGACCAGGGACAGGCCTCTATGGCTACACCTTC	CATRPGTGLYGYTF
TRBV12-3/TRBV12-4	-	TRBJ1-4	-	TGTGCCAGCAGTTTGATGAGAGGGGATAATGAAAAACTGTTTTTT	CASSLMRGDNEKLFF
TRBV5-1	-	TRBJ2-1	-	TGCGCCTCTTCACCCGGAGAGGTAATCAATGAGCAGTTCTTC	CASSPGEVINEQFF
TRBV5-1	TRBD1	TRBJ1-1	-	TGCGCCAGCGCGAGACAGGGTGAATCTGAAGCTTTCTTT	CASARQGESEAFF
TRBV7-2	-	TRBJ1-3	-	TGTGCCAGCAGCCCCGCGATAGTAGGAAACACCATATATTTT	CASSPAIVGNTIYF
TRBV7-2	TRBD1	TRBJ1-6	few	TGTGCCAGCAACTTACGGACAGGAAGGAATTCACCCCTCCACTTT	CASNLRTGRNSPLHF
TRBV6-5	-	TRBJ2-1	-	TGTGCCAGCACGACAGCTTACAATGAGCAGTTCTTC	CASTTAYNEQFF
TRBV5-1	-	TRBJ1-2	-	TGCGCCAGCAGCCCAAGCCCGGGGTACTATGGCTACACCTTC	CASSPSPGYYGYTF
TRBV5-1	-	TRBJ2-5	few	TGCGCCAGCAGCTTCAGCTGGGGCCGGGCTCAAGAGACCCAGTACTTC	CASSFSWGRAQETQYF
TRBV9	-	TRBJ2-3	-	TGTGCCAGCAGCCAGGGTGCATCGGTAGATACGCAGTATTTT	CASSQGASVDTQYF
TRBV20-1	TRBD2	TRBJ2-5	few	TGCAGTGCTCTACTAGCGGGGGGGCCTGAGACCCAGTACTTC	CSALLAGGPETQYF
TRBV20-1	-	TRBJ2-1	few	TGCAGTGCCCTAAGGACGAGAAGTGAGCAGTTCTTC	CSALRTRSEQFF
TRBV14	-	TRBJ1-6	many	TGTGCCAGCAGCCAAGATAGGGGGAATTCACCCCTCCACTTT	CASSQDRGNSPLHF
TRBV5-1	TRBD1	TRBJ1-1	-	TGCGCCAGCAGCGGACAGGGAACTGAAGCTTTCTTT	CASSGQGTEAFF
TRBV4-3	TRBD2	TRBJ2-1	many	TGCGCCAGCAGCCTTAACCCTAGCGGGGGGGGCTACAATGAGCAGTTCTTC	CASSLNPSGGGYNEQFF